The clone carrying this T cell receptor (beta chain) has a handful of counts. Its antigen is as yet unknown. Looked up from germline, CDR1 is SGHTA and CDR2 is FQGNSA. After removal of 4 bases from V and 2 bases from J, the junction contained 7 bases not matched to a gene. This CDR3 is 16 amino acids long. The data were taken from a study of T cell repertoires in cytomegalovirus infection. Study overall: The authors used CMV epitopes that were HLA-C-restricted (recently identified) and HLA-B-restricted (well studied). Based on public TCR beta signatures, there were indications of CMV infection and of a matching HLA type.

TCRdb fed the reads into MiXCR, producing one record per CDR3 protein. In the table there are a few hundred thousand distinct CDR3 sequences, 40% of which are singletons. Study-level points and caveats: Pooled public TCR beta family frequency picked out CMV carriers with the relevant HLA.

Specimen: cultured PBMCs, collected from culture after CMV antigen stimulation. The sequence derives from a human donor in good health (CMV status not recorded). Some clones in this sample may be carry-over from other donors' samples. The chain has TRBV7-2 and TRBJ2-3; 9 nucleotides match TRBD2. CDR3 region: CASSSIAGAHTDTQYF. CDR3 DNA sequence: TGTGCCAGCAGCTCGATAGCGGGGGCGCACACAGATACGCAGTATTTT.